The 15 T cell receptor beta chains in this list originate from one sample, sequenced in a study of cytomegalovirus exposure and HLA in healthy donors. With 60 Vbeta and 13 Jbeta primers, the PCR was carried out. Sequencing was performed with immunoSEQ multiplex PCR; in TCRdb, only in-frame clones are kept and a portion is missing. The data show some 140,000 clones, with 60% to 85% seen just once and approximately 1.5% held by the top ten. The specimen was PBMCs. Receptors were obtained from a young woman in good health and CMV-seronegative.

This clone turned up a few times. The chain is built from TRBV4-1 and TRBJ1-4, with D perhaps TRBD1 (5 bases). The germline V and J ends were trimmed by 0 bases and 10 bases, with 18 bases remaining between them. This CDR3 comprises 16 residues. Looked up from germline, CDR1 is MGHRA and CDR2 is YSYEKL. This CDR3 is CASSQDGGTTGGKLFF. In nucleotides, the CDR3 is TGCGCCAGCAGCCAAGATGGTGGGACCACGGGGGGAAAACTGTTTTTT.

This clone has a handful of counts. The rearrangement links TRBV10-1 to TRBJ2-7; D is perhaps TRBD1 (6 bases). The CDR3 has 13 amino acids. The V end lost 3 bases, the J end lost 4 bases, and 10 bases lay between the germline ends. Germline CDR1 reads WNHNN; CDR2 reads SYGVQD (reference sequence). CDR3 nucleotide sequence: TGCGCCAGCAGTGAAACGGGACAATACGAGCAGTACTTC. As protein: CASSETGQYEQYF.

This clone was seen once. The rearrangement joins TRBV30 to TRBJ2-3; 11 positions agree with TRBD2. V gave up 5 bases and J gave up 4 bases; unmatched junction bases: 8. The CDR3 consists of 15 residues. The germline CDR1 and CDR2 sequences are GTSNPN and SVGIG (reference sequence). CDR3: CAWGFSGRGSDTQYF. DNA of the CDR3: TGTGCCTGGGGCTTTAGCGGGAGGGGTTCAGATACGCAGTATTTT. The full variable domain, with the rest looked up from reference TRBV30 and TRBJ2-3, is SQTIHQWPATLVQPVGSPLSLECTVEGTSNPNLYWYRQAAGRGLQLLFYSVGIGQISSEVPQNLSASRPQDRQFILSSKKLLLSDSGFYLCAWGFSGRGSDTQYFGPGTRLTVL.

This clone has more than one count but fewer than ten. The gene calls are TRBV18 and TRBJ1-3, with D possibly being TRBD1 (5 bases). Trimming cost V 3 bases and J 7 bases, with 19 bases left between them. The CDR3 runs 16 residues. The V gene's germline CDR1 is KGHSH and CDR2 LQKENI. CDR3 sequence reads: CASSPRALEAGNTIYF. DNA for the CDR3: TGTGCCAGCTCACCCAGGGCCCTGGAAGCCGGTAACACCATATATTTT.

The J gene is TRBJ2-7, the V gene TRBV18; D may be TRBD2 (6 bases). With 3 bases removed from V and 6 bases from J, the gap between germline ends came to 18 bases. The CDR3 covers 15 residues. Per the germline V gene, CDR1 is KGHSH and CDR2 is LQKENI. In DNA, the CDR3 is TGTGCCAGCTCACCTTCAGGAGGGAACGTCGGCGAGCAGTACTTC. Its translation: CASSPSGGNVGEQYF.

This clone showed up just a few times. The rearrangement links TRBV2 to TRBJ2-2; 9 bases match TRBD1. The V and J ends lost 6 bases and 1 base, in that order; junction bases with no gene match: 0. CDR3 length equals 14 residues. CDR1 and CDR2 from the germline V gene are SNHLY and FYNNEI. The CDR3 DNA sequence: TGTGCCAGCAGGACAGGGGGGAACACCGGGGAGCTGTTTTTT. This sequence encodes CASRTGGNTGELFF.

This chain connects TRBV5-6 to TRBJ2-2; D perhaps matches TRBD1 (6 bases). Germline V gene lookup returns CDR1 SGHDT and CDR2 YYEEEE. The V end was cut by 5 bases, the J end by 4 bases, with 9 bases between. CDR3 length equals 13 residues. CDR3 sequence reads: CASRGASTGELFF. The CDR3, as DNA: TGTGCCAGCAGGGGGGCTAGCACCGGGGAGCTGTTTTTT.

The chain recombines TRBV6-1 with TRBJ2-3; 10 bases map to TRBD2. This CDR3 has 15 residues. Germline V gives CDR1 MNHNS, CDR2 SASEGT. With V trimmed by 5 bases and J by 4 bases, 6 bases remained unmatched. CDR3 region: CASSPSGSGADTQYF. CDR3 DNA: TGTGCCAGCAGTCCTAGCGGGAGTGGTGCAGATACGCAGTATTTT.

CDR3 region: CASSLTGRFMETQYF. CDR3 nucleotide sequence: TGTGCCAGCAGCTTGACAGGGCGGTTTATGGAGACCCAGTACTTC. The genes are TRBV5-6 and TRBJ2-5; tentative D call: TRBD1 (6 bases). The CDR3 sequence is 15 residues long. Per the germline V gene, CDR1 is SGHDT and CDR2 is YYEEEE. The V end lost 1 base, the J end lost 5 bases, and 15 bases lay between the germline ends.

The count of this clone is one. Here the CDR3 DNA reads TGTGCCAGCAGCTGGGGTCCAGGGGGCACAGATACGCAGTATTTT. Translation gives CASSWGPGGTDTQYF. The chain is built from TRBV5-6 and TRBJ2-3; the D gene is possibly TRBD1 (6 bases). The CDR3 is 15 amino acids. Trimming cost V 3 bases and J 1 base, with 12 bases left between them. CDR1 is SGHDT, CDR2 YYEEEE, per germline.

V and J are TRBV29-1 and TRBJ1-2, with 8 bases lining up with TRBD1. This CDR3 spans 13 amino acids. CDR1 and CDR2 from the germline V gene are SQVTM and ANQGSEA. V was clipped by 1 base and J by 4 bases; unmatched bases: 2. The CDR3 sequence is CSVEGTGFYGYTF. CDR3 nucleotide sequence: TGCAGCGTTGAAGGGACAGGGTTCTATGGCTACACCTTC.

This chain joins TRBV7-2 and TRBJ2-3; D is perhaps TRBD2 (5 bases). The germline CDR1 and CDR2 sequences are SGHTA and FQGNSA. V was shortened by 3 bases and J by 1 base, with 8 bases between the two germline ends. The CDR3 has 14 amino acids. CDR3 DNA sequence: TGTGCCAGCAGCTTTTTCGGGGGCACAGATACGCAGTATTTT. The encoded protein is CASSFFGGTDTQYF.

This clone has only a few counts. The genes are TRBV6-6 and TRBJ2-1; TRBD1 might be the D (7 bases). The CDR3 has 12 amino acids. V lost 11 bases and J 7 bases, leaving 15 bases between the germline ends. CDR1 and CDR2 from the germline V gene are MNHNY and SVGAGI (reference sequence). CDR3 protein: CAAGGGGNEQFF. The CDR3 DNA reads as TGTGCCGCAGGAGGGGGCGGGAATGAGCAGTTCTTC.

This chain joins TRBV5-4 and TRBJ2-7; a weak D match, TRBD2 (6 bases). The germline V and J ends were trimmed by 0 bases and 7 bases, with 11 bases remaining between them. Germline V CDR1 and CDR2: SGHNT, YYREEE (reference sequence). The CDR3 runs to 13 residues. The CDR3 loop reads CASSLAGGNEQYF. CDR3 nucleotides: TGTGCCAGCAGCTTGGCCGGAGGGAATGAGCAGTACTTC.

The rearrangement joins TRBV14 to TRBJ1-2; unclear D gene. Germline V gene lookup returns CDR1 SGHDN and CDR2 FVKESK. V was pared by 0 bases and J by 8 bases, with 16 bases between. The CDR3 consists of 15 residues. CDR3: CASSQEWEGPWGYTF. In nucleotides, the CDR3 is TGTGCCAGCAGCCAAGAGTGGGAGGGCCCTTGGGGCTACACCTTC.